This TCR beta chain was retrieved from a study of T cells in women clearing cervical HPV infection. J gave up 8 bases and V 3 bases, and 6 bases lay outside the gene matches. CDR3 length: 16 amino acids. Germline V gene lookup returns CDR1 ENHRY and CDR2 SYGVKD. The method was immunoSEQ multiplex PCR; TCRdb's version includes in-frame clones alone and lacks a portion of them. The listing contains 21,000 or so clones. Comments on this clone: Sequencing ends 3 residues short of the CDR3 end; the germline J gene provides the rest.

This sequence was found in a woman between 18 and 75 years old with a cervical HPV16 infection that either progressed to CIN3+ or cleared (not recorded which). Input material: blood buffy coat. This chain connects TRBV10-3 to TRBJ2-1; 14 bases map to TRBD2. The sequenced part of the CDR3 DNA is TGTGCCATCAGTGAAAACCGACTAGCGGGAGGGGATGAG. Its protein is CAISENRLAGGDE. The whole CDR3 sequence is CAISENRLAGGDEQFF.